This TCR beta chain comes out of a study of siplizumab effects on memory and regulatory T cells. From germline, CDR1 is SGHTA and CDR2 FQGNSA. This CDR3 has 15 amino acids. The V end was cut by 5 bases, the J end by 2 bases, with 10 bases between. Method: immunoSEQ multiplex PCR; TCRdb's copy keeps in-frame clones and lacks some. The data hold roughly 100,000 clones, with 90% to 95% observed a single time. The chain uses TRBV7-2 and TRBJ2-6, with D tentatively TRBD1 (5 bases). The sequence was obtained from a human donor in good health. The specimen sequenced was CD4+ T cells sorted from blood. The chain's CDR3 is CASSRDSPGANVLTF. The CDR3 DNA follows: TGTGCCAGCAGCCGAGACAGCCCTGGGGCCAACGTCCTGACTTTC.